Below, 3 T cell receptor beta chains from the same sample are listed, as sequenced in a study of vaccination and CD4 T cells after COVID-19. Their antigens remain unidentified. Treatment in this sample: approximately nine-day PBMC culture with coronavirus spike peptide pools or control peptides (ViraFEST assay). Sequenced with the Oncomine TCR Beta short-read assay was DNA taken from cultured CD4+ T cells. In TCRdb, the PCR reads were re-called with MiXCR into one record per CDR3 protein. The table records 21,000 or so distinct CDR3 sequences, around 48% of them present only once. Sequencing was carried out using CD4+ T cells from blood, cultured in vitro. The source is a human donor who had recovered from COVID-19.

This clonotype was seen a few times. The rearrangement joins TRBV20-1 to TRBJ1-2, with unresolved D. Per germline, CDR1 DFQATT and CDR2 SNEGSKA (reference sequence). V was pared by 0 bases and J by 1 base, with 6 bases between. CDR3 length: 13 residues. The CDR3 here is CSARDTVNYGYTF. The DNA for the CDR3 is TGCAGTGCTAGAGATACCGTTAACTATGGCTACACCTTC.

The CDR3 protein is CSASETRTNYGYTF. The CDR3, as DNA: TGCAGTGCTTCCGAGACGCGTACAAACTATGGCTACACCTTC. The gene calls are TRBV20-1 and TRBJ1-2; D is undetermined. The germline CDR1 and CDR2 sequences are DFQATT and SNEGSKA (reference sequence). The CDR3 is 14 residues long. V lost 5 bases to trimming and J lost 2 bases, with 15 bases between them.

The CDR3 DNA reads TGTGCCAGCAGCCCCATCCGGGACGGCTATGGCTACACCTTC. Its translation: CASSPIRDGYGYTF. The chain recombines TRBV11-2 with TRBJ1-2, with D perhaps TRBD1 (5 bases). The ends were cut back, 5 bases at V and 4 bases at J, with 14 bases in the middle. The CDR3 runs 14 residues. Germline assignment: CDR1 SGHAT and CDR2 FQNNGV.